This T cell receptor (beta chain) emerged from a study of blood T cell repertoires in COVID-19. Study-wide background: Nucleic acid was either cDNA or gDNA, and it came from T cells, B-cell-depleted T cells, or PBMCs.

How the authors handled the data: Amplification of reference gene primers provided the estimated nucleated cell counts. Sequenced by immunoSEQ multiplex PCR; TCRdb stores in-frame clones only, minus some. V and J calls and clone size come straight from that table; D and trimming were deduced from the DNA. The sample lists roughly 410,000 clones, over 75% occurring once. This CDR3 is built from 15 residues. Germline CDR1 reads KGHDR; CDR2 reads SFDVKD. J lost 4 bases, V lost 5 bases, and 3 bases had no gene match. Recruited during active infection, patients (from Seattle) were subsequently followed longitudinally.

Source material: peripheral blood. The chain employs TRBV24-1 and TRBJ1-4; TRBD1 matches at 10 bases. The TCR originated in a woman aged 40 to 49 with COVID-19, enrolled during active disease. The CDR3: CATSGQGAGNEKLFF. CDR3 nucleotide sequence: TGTGCCACCAGTGGACAGGGGGCCGGTAATGAAAAACTGTTTTTT.